One and the same sample provided the 6 T cell receptor beta chains below, sequenced in a study of blood T cells in healthy people across ages. A J-beta primer mix and a sample-barcoded 5' primer were used in a second PCR of roughly 7 to 12 cycles. TCRdb analysed the 5' RACE reads with MiXCR anew, one entry per CDR3 protein. The data contain some 700,000 distinct CDR3 sequences, roughly 20% of them singletons. The source material was blood. The receptors here all came from a man aged 70-80 years in good health.

The rearrangement uses TRBV6-5 and TRBJ2-3; 11 bases fit TRBD2. This CDR3 spans 17 amino acids. With V trimmed by 6 bases and J by 1 base, 9 bases remained unmatched. The germline gives CDR1 MNHEY, CDR2 SVGAGI. CDR3 loop: CASRSAGTSGRTDTQYF. Written as DNA, the CDR3 is TGTGCCAGCAGGTCGGCCGGGACTAGCGGACGCACAGATACGCAGTATTTT.

A few counts support this clonotype. Germline is not matched at one junction end, which may reflect a read error. The J gene is TRBJ2-1, the V gene TRBV3-1, with a weak D call TRBD1 (7 bases). Germline values: CDR1 LGHDT, CDR2 YNNKEL (reference sequence). This CDR3 has 12 residues. CDR3 DNA: TGTGCCAGCAGCCAAGAGCGGGACAGTCGGCTCTTC. Protein: CASSQERDSRLF.

This clonotype was seen a few times. The rearrangement uses TRBV11-1 and TRBJ1-2; D remains unclear. The germline V gene encodes CDR1 SGHAT and CDR2 FQDESV (reference sequence). This CDR3 region has 16 residues. The V end was cut by 3 bases, the J end by 0 bases, with 14 bases between. CDR3 residues: CASSFTKGPSNYGYTF. The CDR3 DNA reads as TGTGCCAGCAGCTTTACGAAGGGCCCGTCTAACTATGGCTACACCTTC.

This chain joins TRBV12-3 or TRBV12-4 and TRBJ2-3; 8 bases line up with TRBD2. The CDR3 extends over 15 amino acids. The V segment lost 3 bases and the J segment 1 base; nucleotides outside the gene matches: 3. CDR3 in DNA: TGTGCCAGCAGTTTTCGGCGGGGGGGCACAGATACGCAGTATTTT. It yields the protein CASSFRRGGTDTQYF.

The sample holds a few counts of this clonotype. The chain joins TRBV12-3 or TRBV12-4 to TRBJ2-5; D may match TRBD1 or TRBD2 (5 bases each). TRBJ2-1 explains the end of the DNA better; the J call may be wrong. This CDR3 is built from 14 residues. CDR3 in amino acids: CASRPPGALNEQFF. In nucleotides, the CDR3 is TGTGCCAGCAGACCCCCCGGGGCGTTGAATGAGCAGTTCTTC.

The V gene is TRBV11-2, the J gene TRBJ2-1; 7 bases fit TRBD1. Germline V lookup: CDR1 SGHAT, CDR2 FQNNGV. The CDR3 totals 12 residues. After removal of 5 bases from V and 11 bases from J, the junction contained 6 bases not matched to a gene. The CDR3 bases are TGTGCCAGCAGCCTGCGGACAGGACAGCAGTTCTTC. This sequence encodes CASSLRTGQQFF.